This T cell receptor beta chain was sequenced in a study of blood T cell repertoires in COVID-19 (dated by TCRdb to the early 2020s). Study-wide context: Samples from collaborators originated in the United States, Italy and Spain and spanned both the acute and convalescent phases of COVID-19. The prospective study material was composed of cDNA or gDNA derived from T cells, B-cell-depleted T cells, or PBMCs. The dataset comprised deeply sampled blood TCRbeta repertoires from subjects exposed to, actively infected with, or recovered from COVID-19. A freely available public database, intended as a resource for researchers studying the immune response to SARS-CoV-2, is where the repertoires were released. The samples were drawn from two sources: the first 160 participants of the ongoing ImmuneRACE study, and 1,000 to 1,500 subjects contributed by 6 global collaborators. Nearly every sample came with metadata listing a de-identified subject ID, COVID-19 status, age in years and sex. Where available, HLA class I and class II types were taken from metadata supplied by the sample provider and were not determined by assay-based typing.

There are 13 amino acids in the CDR3, from cysteine to phenylalanine inclusive. Just the 39-base CDR3 DNA is kept, in frame starting at base 1. From a lookup of the germline V gene (reference sequence), CDR1 and CDR2 are LGHDT and YNNKEL. Trimming takes 5 bases from V and 4 bases from J, and the germline ends sit 9 bases apart. Details on this clone: Which antigen it targets is not known. No base quality values were provided; no much bigger clone lies one nucleotide off.

Here is what the overall study found, with its caveats: The amount of clinical and demographic metadata varied by source and participant and was provided uncurated.

Collaborating institutions collected whole blood in K2EDTA tubes following their own protocols. For TCRbeta analysis, collaborators shipped samples in one of three forms: frozen whole blood, isolated PBMCs, or DNA extracted from either of those sample types. The immunoSEQ Assay, a bias-controlled multiplex PCR, was used to amplify TCRbeta CDR3 regions from genomic DNA. Per the original workflow: The number of nucleated cells in each sample was estimated by amplification of reference gene primers within the assay. Sequence reads were collapsed and filtered to measure the absolute abundance of every unique TCRbeta CDR3 rearrangement. For each sample, productive Simpson clonality was calculated by taking the square root of Simpson's diversity index across productive rearrangements. TCRdb limited this immuneACCESS table to in-frame rearrangements with V and J called. A share of clones is missing; checked studies link under half to unresolved V genes, and the rest is unexplained. V and J calls and clone size are given by that table; D and trimming were obtained from the DNA. This sample comprises approximately 71,000 clones, over 75% of them detected only once. The ten largest make up under 6% of the sample.

The chain is made from TRBV3-1 (or the pseudogene TRBV3-2) and TRBJ1-3; a weak D assignment points to TRBD1 (6 bases agree). The specimen was peripheral blood. This receptor was identified in a human donor in a cohort sampled during active COVID-19. The DNA sequence is as follows: TGTGCCAGCAGCACACAGGGCGGAAACACCATATATTTT. It specifies CASSTQGGNTIYF.